Listed below are T cell receptor beta chains from one sample, sequenced in a study of blood T cell repertoires in COVID-19. The assay was immunoSEQ multiplex PCR, and TCRdb's table has in-frame clones only and misses some. The sample comprises roughly 400,000 clones, around 92% of which are singletons, and 1.7% rests with the top ten. The specimen sequenced was PBMCs or T cells enriched from blood (not recorded which). The receptors shown here come from a woman in her twenties or thirties who had recovered from COVID-19. Both conserved end residues are trimmed from each CDR3. Only part of the rows carry a size: once, few, many, or a class if the clone is expanded.

j_call	clone_size	v_call	cdr3_aa
TRBJ1-6	.	TRBV19	ASSRWTASSYNSPLH
TRBJ2-7	.	TRBV12-5	ASGSPRAVSSYEQY
TRBJ1-4	.	TRBV10-2	ASSPIGGGEKLF
TRBJ1-2	.	TRBV3-1/TRBV3-2	ASSQVPGQSLYGYT
TRBJ2-7	.	TRBV5-1	ASSDSGLAGFEQY
TRBJ2-5	.	TRBV24-1	ATSDSSGVQETQY
TRBJ1-1	.	TRBV7-7	ASSLDKETEAF
TRBJ1-5	.	TRBV5-6	ASSPWTGEYYQPQH
TRBJ2-2	.	TRBV5-5	ASTYYSTGLTGELF
TRBJ1-2	.	TRBV6-2/TRBV6-3	ASSYSSPGASYGYT
TRBJ2-1	.	TRBV14	ASSHVAGSYNEQF
TRBJ1-2	.	TRBV5-1	ASSERTGGNYGYT
TRBJ1-1	.	TRBV30	AWSYWNTEAF
TRBJ1-3	.	TRBV2	ASTLRSGNTIY
TRBJ2-1	.	TRBV24-1	ATSGLTTSGNEQF
TRBJ1-6	.	TRBV20-1	SASLLSGAVNSPLH
TRBJ2-7	.	TRBV5-4	ASSRDIPSEQY
TRBJ1-3	.	TRBV7-8	ASSPRREPGRYSGNTIY
TRBJ2-5	.	TRBV6-1	ASSETGLAGRSQY
TRBJ1-6	.	TRBV7-9	ASSPGTVNSPLH
TRBJ1-1	few	TRBV4-1	ASSQSGQGAAYTEAF
TRBJ2-1	.	TRBV4-1	ASSHLEEQF
TRBJ1-2	.	TRBV7-2	ASSLSIWGASYGYT
TRBJ2-5	.	TRBV5-1	ASSQTTSQETQY
TRBJ1-1	.	TRBV11-3	ASSRDRGRGEAF
TRBJ2-3	few	TRBV9	ASSVRDRGYTDTQY
TRBJ2-1	.	TRBV29-1	SDRGGGSVNEQF
TRBJ2-7	.	TRBV19	ASSIRQGAVYEQY
TRBJ2-1	.	TRBV5-4	ASSLWTIYNEQF
TRBJ1-2	.	TRBV5-5	ASSLAGRDGYT
TRBJ2-2	.	TRBV9	ASSRLAGGTAGELF
TRBJ2-5	.	TRBV5-1	ASSLGLEETQY
TRBJ2-1	.	TRBV10-3	AITGTSGTNEQF
TRBJ1-2	.	TRBV5-5	ASSLEGTGANYGYT
TRBJ1-2	.	TRBV4-2	ASSQDLRGEGYT
TRBJ2-7	.	TRBV11-1	ASSQYRVHEQY
TRBJ2-7	.	TRBV2	ASSESDPGFLRDEQY
TRBJ1-4	.	TRBV12-3/TRBV12-4	ASSSLNEKLF
TRBJ1-1	.	TRBV19	ASRRVASNTEAF
TRBJ1-1	.	TRBV19	AVSLFQGPNTEAF
TRBJ1-5	.	TRBV11-2	ASSLGSGRGVQPQH
TRBJ2-1	.	TRBV12-5	ASVPAGTLNNEQF
TRBJ2-5	.	TRBV4-1	ASSQEEAHQETQY
TRBJ1-2	.	TRBV28	ASSPDRGRNRMPGYT
TRBJ1-2	.	TRBV5-4	ASSLTQGAGGYT
TRBJ1-2	.	TRBV10-3	AISEQTGGQGIYGYT
TRBJ1-2	.	TRBV30	AWRIVQGGGYT
TRBJ2-7	.	TRBV11-1	ASSPDRSYEQY
TRBJ2-7	.	TRBV14	ASSRSLRGLYEQY
TRBJ2-7	once	TRBV13	ASSKTSGRTSYEQY
TRBJ2-3	once	TRBV24-1	ATREGRLGPSTDTQY
TRBJ2-3	once	TRBV12-5	ASGSGQSTDTQY
TRBJ2-3	.	TRBV7-9	ASSGGLFTDTQY
TRBJ1-2	.	TRBV28	ASTRGLRGYT
TRBJ2-2	.	TRBV19	ASSPHRGRRTGELF
TRBJ2-7	.	TRBV11-2	ASSLVVYEQY
TRBJ1-5	.	TRBV19	ASSKSKIQPQH
TRBJ2-3	.	TRBV20-1	SASREDTQY
TRBJ2-7	.	TRBV11-1	ASSLLGQGGEYEQY
TRBJ1-5	.	TRBV10-3	AISQTGGGTQPQH